Only one count was recorded for the clone carrying this TCR beta chain. The data belong to a study of blood T cell repertoires in COVID-19. Study background: The United States, Italy and Spain provided the acute and convalescent COVID-19 samples.

The germline gives CDR1 GTSNPN, CDR2 SVGIG (reference sequence). V dropped 0 bases and J dropped 14; count of bases not matched to a gene: 5. The CDR3 runs to 11 residues. Seattle's cohort entered during active infection and was followed longitudinally. As originally analysed: How many nucleated cells were present was estimated from reference gene primer amplification. Libraries were prepared by immunoSEQ multiplex PCR; TCRdb keeps only in-frame clonotypes and omits some of them. The V and J calls and clone size were taken over from that table, and D and trimming were inferred from the DNA. This table has 250,000 to 350,000 clones, 85% to 90% appearing once.

The sequenced material came from peripheral blood. V and J are TRBV30 and TRBJ2-3, with TRBD2 matching 7 bases. The sequence came from a woman aged 30 to 39 with COVID-19, enrolled during active disease. The CDR3 coding sequence is TGTGCCTGGAGTGTTGCGGGAGTGCTGTATTTT. This encodes CAWSVAGVLYF.